This T cell receptor beta chain was captured by sequencing in a study of beta chain features in type 1 diabetes (dated by TCRdb to between 2017 and 2018). Background for the entire study: Patients and healthy donors did not differ in mean age, gender distribution, total cell number or subset yield. A total of roughly 100 million sorted cells were examined across all samples, and the number of cells per subset was strongly correlated with RNA yield. The study compared TCRB repertoires of sorted circulating CD4+ T cell subsets between recently diagnosed type 1 diabetes patients and matched healthy donors. Regulatory and stem cell-like memory subsets were isolated from only 8 patients and about eight healthy donors, whereas naive and central memory subsets came from all 28 donors. Paper-wide results and their limitations: Shorter templates might be favored by PCR, yet because patient and control samples were amplified and corrected together, any such skew would affect both groups equally. Because cDNA rather than genomic DNA was sequenced, highly expressing activated cells could have been over-represented, although no difference in activation and CD3 levels was found between groups. Naive, central memory and regulatory TCRB repertoires appeared to be more alike among patients than among healthy donors. At VDJ recombination sites, patients with type 1 diabetes made fewer insertions and deleted more nucleotides, a pattern implying thymic rearrangement abnormalities. In all four CD4+ subsets, TCRB CDR3 length was moderately but significantly shorter in type 1 diabetes patients. HLA sub-analyses involved small numbers of individuals, so any influence of HLA type on TCRB rearrangement remained unresolved.

From each donor, a single peripheral blood sample of roughly 0.11 L on average was drawn into heparinised tubes. A BD FACSAria II was used to sort naive, central memory, regulatory and stem cell-like memory CD4+ T cells with a panel that included CD45RO, CCR7, CD25, CD127, CD95 and CD27. Purity was above 95% for every sorted population. PBMCs were separated immediately by Lymphoprep density gradient centrifugation and were stained directly, without being cultured. To minimize batch effects, samples were stained and sorted in pairs, one healthy donor with one patient per experiment. The entire amount of isolated RNA was reverse transcribed using the High Capacity cDNA Reverse Transcription Kit, so the sequenced TCRB transcripts were expressed ones. Deep immunoSEQ sequencing was applied to naive, central memory and regulatory T cell samples, giving an average of roughly 3.3 million total reads per sample. Sorted cells were lysed in RLT buffer, and RNA was extracted using DNase-treated RNeasy Micro or Mini kits according to cell number. To prevent cross-contamination, each cell subset was processed individually, whereas patient and healthy donor samples were processed jointly. The immunoSEQ multiplex PCR was used to amplify TCRB sequences from cDNA, generating 87-bp fragments that spanned the CDR3 region. Sequencing of the amplicons was done on the Illumina HiSeq platform. As for the original processing: PCR bias was corrected computationally using synthetic template baselines, and reads within Hamming distance 2 were collapsed, with unmergeable singletons discarded. Reads were aligned to IMGT to assign V, D and J genes, CDR3 length, and insertions or deletions at six rearrangement sites. Within each subset, clonotype counts were normalized to sorted cell number, after which true diversity and Gini coefficients were computed with the tcR R package. Repertoire sharing was quantified using the overlap coefficient calculated on TCRB nucleotide sequences. Out-of-frame TCRB sequences from naive cells were analyzed to stand in for the pre-selection repertoire. TCRdb holds this immuneACCESS table with in-frame rearrangements only. Some clones are missing; in checked studies, unresolved V genes explain under half, and the rest has no known cause. Clonal size and the V and J genes are those of that table, whereas D and trimming came from the DNA. Here the sample has 850,000 to 900,000 clones; roughly 17% occur a single time. The top ten clonotypes cover 0.02% to 0.025% of the sample.

Reading from cysteine to phenylalanine, the CDR3 counts 15 amino acids. The CDR3 DNA has 45 bases and is translated from base 1. Between the V and J ends, shortened by 10 bases and 2 bases respectively, the junction contains 20 bases. Per the germline V gene, SGHAT is the CDR1 and FQNNGV is the CDR2. On this clone: Its specific antigen is unknown. No much larger clone exists at a distance of one base, and base qualities are not known.

The chain is assembled from TRBV11-2 and TRBJ2-5; D gene: possibly TRBD1, on 6 matching bases. The source material was naive CD4+ T cells from blood. Read against the paper, the sample's cell subset or site label means: true naive CD4+ T cells. The clonotype was recovered from a woman under 30 in good health. CDR3 protein: CATRSVQGRQETQYF. At the DNA level, the sequence is TGTGCCACGCGATCGGTCCAGGGGCGACAAGAGACCCAGTACTTC.